Detailed here is one T cell receptor beta chain. The antigen is undetermined. Some clones are missing from TCRdb's copy, which holds only in-frame ones; the method was immunoSEQ multiplex PCR. The table shows roughly 2,000,000 clones, with around 93% occurring only once. This specimen comes from a study of shared clonotypes between healthy human individuals. About the research overall: There were three CD4 naive, three CD4 memory, two CD8 naive and one CD8 memory plates per donor.

As defined, naive CD8 cells were CD45RO-negative and positively selected for CCR7, with terminally differentiated effector memory CD45RA+ cells excluded. Germline V gene data show CDR1 as MGHRA and CDR2 as YSYEKL. The V gene lost 6 bases and the J gene lost 4 bases, with 16 bases spanning the gap. The CDR3 has 15 residues. Study-level results: Represented diversity, genetic and exposure-history alike, was limited by few donors.

J is TRBJ2-1 and V is TRBV4-1; D unresolved. The TCR comes from a man in his late teens or twenties in good health. Some clones in this sample may be carry-over from other donors' samples. The specimen was naive CD8+ T cells from PBMCs. CDR3 protein: CASSLGRQEYNEQFF. CDR3 nucleotide sequence: TGCGCCAGCAGTCTCGGCAGGCAGGAGTACAATGAGCAGTTCTTC.